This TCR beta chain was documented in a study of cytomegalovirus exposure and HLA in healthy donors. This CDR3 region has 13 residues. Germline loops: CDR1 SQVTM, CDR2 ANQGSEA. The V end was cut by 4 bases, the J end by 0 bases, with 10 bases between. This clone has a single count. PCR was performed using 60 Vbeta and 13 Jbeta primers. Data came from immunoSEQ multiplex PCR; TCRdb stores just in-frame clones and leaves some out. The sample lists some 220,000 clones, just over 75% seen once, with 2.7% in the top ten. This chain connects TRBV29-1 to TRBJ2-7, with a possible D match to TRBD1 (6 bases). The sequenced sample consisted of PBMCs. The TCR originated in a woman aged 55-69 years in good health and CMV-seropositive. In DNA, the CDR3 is TGCAGCGTTGGTGGGACACCCTCCTACGAGCAGTACTTC. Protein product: CSVGGTPSYEQYF.